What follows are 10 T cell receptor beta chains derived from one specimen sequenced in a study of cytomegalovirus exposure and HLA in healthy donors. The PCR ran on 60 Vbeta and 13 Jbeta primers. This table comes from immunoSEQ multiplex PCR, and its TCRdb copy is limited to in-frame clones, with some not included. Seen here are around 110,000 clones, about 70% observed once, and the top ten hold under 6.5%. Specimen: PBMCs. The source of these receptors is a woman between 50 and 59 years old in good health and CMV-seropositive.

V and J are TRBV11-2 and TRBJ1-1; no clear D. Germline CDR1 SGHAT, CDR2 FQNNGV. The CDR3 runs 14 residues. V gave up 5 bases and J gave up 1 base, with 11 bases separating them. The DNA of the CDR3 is TGTGCCAGCAGCCTCTGGAGCGGGAACACTGAAGCTTTCTTT. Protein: CASSLWSGNTEAFF.

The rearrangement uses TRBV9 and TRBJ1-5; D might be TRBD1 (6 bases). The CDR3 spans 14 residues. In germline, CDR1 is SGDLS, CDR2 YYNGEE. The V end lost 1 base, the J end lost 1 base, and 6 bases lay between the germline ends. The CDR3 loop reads CASSVQGSNQPQHF. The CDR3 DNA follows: TGTGCCAGCAGCGTACAGGGGAGCAATCAGCCCCAGCATTTT.

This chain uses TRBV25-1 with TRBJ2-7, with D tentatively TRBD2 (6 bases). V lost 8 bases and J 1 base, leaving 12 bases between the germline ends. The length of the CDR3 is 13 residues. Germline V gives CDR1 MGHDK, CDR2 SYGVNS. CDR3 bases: TGTGCCAGCGGGGGGTCGATTTCCTACGAGCAGTACTTC. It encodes CASGGSISYEQYF.

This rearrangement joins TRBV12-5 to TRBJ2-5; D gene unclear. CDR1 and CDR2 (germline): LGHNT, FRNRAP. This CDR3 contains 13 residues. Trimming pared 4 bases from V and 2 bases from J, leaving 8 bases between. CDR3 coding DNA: TGTGCTAGTGGTTCCCCCATGCAAGAGACCCAGTACTTC. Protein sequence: CASGSPMQETQYF.

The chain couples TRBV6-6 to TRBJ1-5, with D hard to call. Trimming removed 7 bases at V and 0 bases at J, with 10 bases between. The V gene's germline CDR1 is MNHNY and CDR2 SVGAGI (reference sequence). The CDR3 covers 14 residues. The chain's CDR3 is CASTWANSNQPQHF. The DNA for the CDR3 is TGTGCCAGCACCTGGGCCAATAGCAATCAGCCCCAGCATTTT.

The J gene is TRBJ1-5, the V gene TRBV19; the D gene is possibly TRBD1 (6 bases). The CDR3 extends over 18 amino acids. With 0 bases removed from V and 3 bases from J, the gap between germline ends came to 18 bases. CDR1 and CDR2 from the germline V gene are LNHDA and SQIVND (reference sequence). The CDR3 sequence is CASSIDPRFTGYNQPQHF. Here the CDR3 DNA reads TGTGCCAGTAGTATAGACCCCCGCTTTACAGGGTACAATCAGCCCCAGCATTTT.

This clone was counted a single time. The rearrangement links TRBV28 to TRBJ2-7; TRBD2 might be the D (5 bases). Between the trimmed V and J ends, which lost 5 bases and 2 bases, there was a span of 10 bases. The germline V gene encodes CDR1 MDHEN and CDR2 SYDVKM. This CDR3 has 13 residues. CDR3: CASSGLTAYEQYF. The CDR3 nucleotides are TGTGCCAGCAGTGGACTCACCGCCTACGAGCAGTACTTC.

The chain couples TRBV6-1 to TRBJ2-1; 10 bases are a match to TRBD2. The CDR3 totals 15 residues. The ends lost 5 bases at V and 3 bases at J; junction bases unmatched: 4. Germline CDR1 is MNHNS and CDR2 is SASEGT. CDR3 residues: CASSPAGGLYNEQFF. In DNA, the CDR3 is TGTGCCAGCAGTCCAGCGGGGGGGCTCTACAATGAGCAGTTCTTC.

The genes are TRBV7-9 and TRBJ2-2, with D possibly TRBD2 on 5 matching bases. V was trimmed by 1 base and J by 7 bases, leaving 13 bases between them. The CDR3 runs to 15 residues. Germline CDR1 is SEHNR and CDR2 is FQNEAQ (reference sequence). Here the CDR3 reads CASSLVADAGGELFF. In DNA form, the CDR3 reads TGTGCCAGCAGCTTAGTTGCAGACGCGGGCGGGGAGCTGTTTTTT.

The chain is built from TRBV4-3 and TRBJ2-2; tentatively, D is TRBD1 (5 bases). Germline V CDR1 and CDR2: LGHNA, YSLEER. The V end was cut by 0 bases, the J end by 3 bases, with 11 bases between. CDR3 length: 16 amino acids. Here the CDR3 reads CASSQESWGYTGELFF. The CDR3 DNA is TGCGCCAGCAGCCAAGAGTCCTGGGGCTACACCGGGGAGCTGTTTTTT.